The 23 T cell receptor beta chains below were found in one sample sequenced in a study of blood T cell repertoires in COVID-19 (dated by TCRdb to 2019 to 2021). Library prep was done by the immunoSEQ multiplex PCR assay. TCRdb mirrors the immuneACCESS table, restricted to in-frame sequences. Some clones are absent from its copies; in checked studies, under half trace to an unresolved V gene, and the reason for the others is unknown. This sample lists over 200,000 clones; 75% to 95% were detected once. Approximately 2.6% of the sample is taken by the ten largest. The sequenced sample consisted of peripheral blood. Receptors originate from a person under 35 with COVID-19, enrolled during active disease.

The chain recombines TRBV19 with TRBJ2-1, with TRBD2 matching over 9 bases. CDR1 is LNHDA and CDR2 is SQIVND in the germline V gene (reference sequence). This CDR3 is built from 14 residues. The J segment lost 6 bases and the V segment lost 4 bases, leaving 4 bases of the junction unmatched. The DNA for the CDR3 is TGTGCCAGTAGTAGTAGCGGGAGCGGCAATGAGCAGTTCTTC. As protein: CASSSSGSGNEQFF.

J is TRBJ2-7 and V is TRBV7-8; no reliable D call. Trimming pared 5 bases from V and 6 bases from J, leaving 8 bases between. CDR1 and CDR2 from the germline V gene are SGHVS and FQNEAQ. The CDR3 totals 11 residues. CDR3 nucleotides: TGTGCCAGCAGCCACAACCTCGAGCAGTACTTC. Protein product: CASSHNLEQYF.

This chain links TRBV19 with TRBJ1-4; a possible D gene is TRBD1 (5 bases). The CDR3 sequence is 17 residues long. With 3 bases removed from V and 0 bases from J, the gap between germline ends came to 14 bases. Germline CDR1 and CDR2: LNHDA and SQIVND (reference sequence). The CDR3 region has the DNA TGTGCCAGTAGTATGGGGCACGGGGGGGCAACTAATGAAAAACTGTTTTTT. Translating gives CASSMGHGGATNEKLFF.

Notes on this clone: The junction shows a germline mismatch at one end, possibly a read error. This sequence joins TRBV7-2 and TRBJ1-6; D gene uncertain. The germline V gene has CDR1 SGHTA and CDR2 FQGNSA. CDR3 size: 13 residues. The CDR3 sequence is CASTLLSGSPLHF. DNA for the CDR3: TGTGCCAGCACCTTACTGTCGGGTTCACCCCTCCACTTT.

The rearrangement links TRBV5-1 to TRBJ1-2; D is perhaps TRBD1 (5 bases). V lost 0 bases, J lost 7 bases, and 10 bases lay in between. The CDR3 extends over 13 amino acids. Germline V gene sequence: CDR1 SGHRS, CDR2 YFSETQ. The CDR3 DNA reads TGCGCCAGCAGCTTGGAGGGGTATGGTGGCTACACCTTC. Amino acids: CASSLEGYGGYTF.

The chain uses TRBV9 and TRBJ2-5, with D uncertain. CDR3 length: 13 amino acids. Germline V CDR1 and CDR2: SGDLS, YYNGEE. Trimming removed 4 bases from V and 1 base from J, with 8 bases in between. In DNA, the CDR3 is TGTGCCAGCAGCCTGGCGGCCCAAGAGACCCAGTACTTC. It translates to CASSLAAQETQYF.

The chain joins TRBV24-1 to TRBJ1-1, with D unresolved. V dropped 4 bases and J dropped 5 bases, with 19 bases sitting between them. This CDR3 is 16 amino acids long. In germline, CDR1 is KGHDR, CDR2 SFDVKD. DNA of the CDR3: TGTGCCACCAGTGACCCAAAGACACCCGAGGGAACTGAAGCTTTCTTT. This codes for CATSDPKTPEGTEAFF.

Of note for this clone: Other DNA sequences in the same sample also yield this CDR3. This rearrangement joins TRBV12-3 or TRBV12-4 to TRBJ1-1, with D tentatively TRBD1 (5 bases). Between the trimmed V and J ends, which lost 7 bases and 1 base, there was a span of 7 bases. This CDR3 comprises 12 residues. CDR3 in amino acids: CASKTGNTEAFF. The CDR3 DNA reads TGTGCCAGCAAAACAGGGAACACTGAAGCTTTCTTT.

This chain connects TRBV5-6 to TRBJ1-2; 7 bases map to TRBD1. Per germline, CDR1 SGHDT and CDR2 YYEEEE. The CDR3 is 17 residues long. Germline trimming cut 1 base from V and 0 bases from J; bases unmatched to any gene: 9. The CDR3 DNA is TGTGCCAGCAGCTTGTCCGCCCTGACAGGGACTAACTATGGCTACACCTTC. The encoded protein is CASSLSALTGTNYGYTF. Variable domain in full (rest from reference TRBV5-6 and TRBJ1-2): DAGVTQSPTHLIKTRGQQVTLRCSPKSGHDTVSWYQQALGQGPQFIFQYYEEEERQRGNFPDRFSGHQFPNYSSELNVNALLLGDSALYLCASSLSALTGTNYGYTFGSGTRLTVV.

V and J are TRBV7-2 and TRBJ2-7; D is perhaps TRBD1 (6 bases). The V and J ends lost 2 bases and 1 base respectively, with 9 bases between them. The CDR3 covers 14 residues. From germline, CDR1 is SGHTA and CDR2 FQGNSA. The chain's CDR3 is CASSLSGQSYEQYF. The CDR3 nucleotides are TGTGCCAGCAGCTTATCAGGACAGTCCTACGAGCAGTACTTC.

This clone was recorded once. The CDR3 coding sequence is TGTGCCACCAGTGATTCCGGGACAGGGTCGGACGAGCAGTACTTC. It codes for CATSDSGTGSDEQYF. The chain is built from TRBV24-1 and TRBJ2-7; 9 bases map to TRBD1. CDR3 length equals 15 residues. Germline CDR1 is KGHDR and CDR2 is SFDVKD. V shed 2 bases and J 5 bases; nucleotides not matched to a gene: 6.

V usage is TRBV9 and J usage is TRBJ2-3, with D unresolved. Trimming removed 2 bases at V and 5 bases at J, with 15 bases between. The length of the CDR3 is 15 residues. The germline CDR1 and CDR2 sequences are SGDLS and YYNGEE. This CDR3 is CASSVGAVSGDTQYF. The CDR3 nucleotides read TGTGCCAGCAGCGTCGGTGCGGTTTCGGGAGATACGCAGTATTTT.

This chain connects TRBV29-1 to TRBJ1-2; no clear D gene. This CDR3 has 11 amino acids. CDR1 and CDR2 from the germline V gene are SQVTM and ANQGSEA. V was clipped by 5 bases and J by 7 bases, with 11 bases between them. CDR3 coding DNA: TGCAGCGTTTCGGCAGGTGGTGGCTACACCTTC. Translated, it gives CSVSAGGGYTF.

The chain is built from TRBV19 and TRBJ2-3, with D tentatively TRBD2 (5 bases). Per germline, CDR1 LNHDA and CDR2 SQIVND (reference sequence). V was shortened by 2 bases and J by 2 bases, with 11 bases between the two germline ends. The length of the CDR3 is 15 residues. The CDR3 sequence: CASSIYRGYTDTQYF. The CDR3 nucleotides read TGTGCCAGTAGTATATATCGGGGTTACACAGATACGCAGTATTTT. The variable domain in full, with the rest retrieved from reference TRBV19 and TRBJ2-3, is DGGITQSPKYLFRKEGQNVTLSCEQNLNHDAMYWYRQDPGQGLRLIYYSQIVNDFQKGDIAEGYSVSREKKESFPLTVTSAQKNPTAFYLCASSIYRGYTDTQYFGPGTRLTVL.

The V gene is TRBV29-1, the J gene TRBJ2-7; D possibly corresponds to TRBD2 (5 bases). Germline V gene lookup returns CDR1 SQVTM and CDR2 ANQGSEA. V was pared by 3 bases and J by 7 bases, with 16 bases between. The CDR3 spans 13 residues. The CDR3 DNA reads as TGCAGCGTTGACTTAGTCGGTTCGGGGGAGCAGTACTTC. Translating it yields CSVDLVGSGEQYF.

The chain is built from TRBV3-1 (or the pseudogene TRBV3-2) and TRBJ1-3; weak D call: TRBD1 (5 bases). The CDR3 extends over 15 amino acids. Between the trimmed V and J ends, which lost 1 base and 4 bases, there was a span of 11 bases. Germline CDR1 and CDR2: LGHDT and YNNKEL (reference sequence). CDR3 in amino acids: CASSQAGGLGNTIYF. The DNA of the CDR3 is TGTGCCAGCAGCCAAGCGGGGGGTCTCGGAAACACCATATATTTT.

This clone is a singleton in its sample. The chain employs TRBV28 and TRBJ2-7; D is perhaps TRBD2 (6 bases). The CDR3 loop spans 15 amino acids. V was shortened by 5 bases and J by 3 bases, with 17 bases between the two germline ends. Germline-derived CDR1 and CDR2 are MDHEN and SYDVKM. The CDR3 nucleotides are TGTGCCAGCAGTCTAAGGAGGGACCACCGCTACGAGCAGTACTTC. It codes for CASSLRRDHRYEQYF.

The chain couples TRBV5-8 to TRBJ2-1; D is unclear. Germline V lookup: CDR1 SGHTS, CDR2 YDEGEE. Between the trimmed V and J ends, which lost 0 bases and 0 bases, there was a span of 13 bases. The CDR3 is 17 amino acids. CDR3 region: CASSLDVVADSYNEQFF. CDR3 bases: TGTGCCAGCAGCTTGGATGTGGTGGCGGACTCCTACAATGAGCAGTTCTTC.

V is TRBV24-1 and J is TRBJ2-1, with D possibly TRBD1 on 6 matching bases. This CDR3 comprises 16 residues. The germline V gene has CDR1 KGHDR and CDR2 SFDVKD. The V end was cut by 5 bases, the J end by 0 bases, with 13 bases between. The CDR3: CATSGWGTFSYNEQFF. CDR3 bases: TGTGCCACCAGTGGGTGGGGGACATTCTCCTACAATGAGCAGTTCTTC.

The chain recombines TRBV11-2 with TRBJ1-2; tentatively, D is TRBD1 (5 bases). Looked up from germline, CDR1 is SGHAT and CDR2 is FQNNGV. The CDR3 spans 15 residues. Trimming cost V 1 base and J 3 bases, with 12 bases left between them. The CDR3 DNA sequence: TGTGCCAGCAGCTTAGGACGGACATCATACTATGGCTACACCTTC. Protein sequence: CASSLGRTSYYGYTF.

The rearrangement uses TRBV7-6 and TRBJ1-3; 9 bases fit TRBD1. The length of the CDR3 is 20 residues. CDR1 and CDR2 from the germline V gene are SGHVS and FNYEAQ. V was clipped by 2 bases and J by 1 base; unmatched bases: 15. As DNA, the CDR3 is TGTGCCAGCAGCTTAACTACCCGGACAGGACAGGGGCAGTCTGGAAACACCATATATTTT. Its protein product is CASSLTTRTGQGQSGNTIYF.

J is TRBJ2-1 and V is TRBV5-1; D is unresolved. CDR3 length: 17 residues. Trimming took 3 bases from V and 0 from J, leaving 16 bases between them. The V gene's germline CDR1 is SGHRS and CDR2 YFSETQ. The CDR3 here is CASSSALVGSSYNEQFF. The CDR3 region has the DNA TGCGCCAGCAGCTCCGCCCTAGTGGGTAGCTCCTACAATGAGCAGTTCTTC. Full variable domain (rest looked up from reference TRBV5-1 and TRBJ2-1): KAGVTQTPRYLIKTRGQQVTLSCSPISGHRSVSWYQQTPGQGLQFLFEYFSETQRNKGNFPGRFSGRQFSNSRSEMNVSTLELGDSALYLCASSSALVGSSYNEQFFGPGTRLTVL.

The gene calls are TRBV5-1 and TRBJ1-4, with a tentative D call TRBD1 (6 bases). Trimming removed 4 bases at V and 7 bases at J, with 17 bases between. Germline V lookup: CDR1 SGHRS, CDR2 YFSETQ. This CDR3 has 15 residues. The CDR3 loop is CASSPWGRGSEKLFF. The CDR3 DNA reads as TGCGCCAGCAGCCCCTGGGGGAGGGGGAGTGAAAAACTGTTTTTT. Based on the CDR3 plus reference TRBV5-1 and TRBJ1-4, the full variable domain is KAGVTQTPRYLIKTRGQQVTLSCSPISGHRSVSWYQQTPGQGLQFLFEYFSETQRNKGNFPGRFSGRQFSNSRSEMNVSTLELGDSALYLCASSPWGRGSEKLFFGSGTQLSVL.